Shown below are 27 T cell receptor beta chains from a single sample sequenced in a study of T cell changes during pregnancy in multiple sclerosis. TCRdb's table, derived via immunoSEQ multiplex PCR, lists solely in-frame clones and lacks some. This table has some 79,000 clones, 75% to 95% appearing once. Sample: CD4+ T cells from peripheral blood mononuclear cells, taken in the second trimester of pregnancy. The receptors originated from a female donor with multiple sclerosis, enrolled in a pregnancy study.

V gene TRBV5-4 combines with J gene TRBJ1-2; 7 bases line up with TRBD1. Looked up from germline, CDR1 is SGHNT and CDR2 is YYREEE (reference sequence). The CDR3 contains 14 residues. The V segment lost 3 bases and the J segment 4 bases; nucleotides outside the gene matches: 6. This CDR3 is CASSSRQGSYGYTF. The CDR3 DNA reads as TGTGCCAGCAGCTCTCGACAGGGATCCTATGGCTACACCTTC. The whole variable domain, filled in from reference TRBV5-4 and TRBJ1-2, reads ETGVTQSPTHLIKTRGQQVTLRCSSQSGHNTVSWYQQALGQGPQFIFQYYREEENGRGNFPPRFSGLQFPNYSSELNVNALELDDSALYLCASSSRQGSYGYTFGSGTRLTVV.

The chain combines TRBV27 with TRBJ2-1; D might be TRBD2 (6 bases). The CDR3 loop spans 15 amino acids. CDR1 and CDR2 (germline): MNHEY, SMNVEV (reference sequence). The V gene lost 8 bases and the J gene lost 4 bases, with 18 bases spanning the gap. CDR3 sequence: CASRPRAGFYNEQFF. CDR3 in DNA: TGTGCCAGCCGCCCTAGGGCGGGATTTTACAATGAGCAGTTCTTC.

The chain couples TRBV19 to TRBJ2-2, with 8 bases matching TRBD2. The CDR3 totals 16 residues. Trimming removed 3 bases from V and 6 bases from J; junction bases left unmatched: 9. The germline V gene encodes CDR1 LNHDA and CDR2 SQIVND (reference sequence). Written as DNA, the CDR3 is TGTGCCAGTAGTATCATTGCGGGAGGCCACGCCGGGGAGCTGTTTTTT. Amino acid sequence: CASSIIAGGHAGELFF.

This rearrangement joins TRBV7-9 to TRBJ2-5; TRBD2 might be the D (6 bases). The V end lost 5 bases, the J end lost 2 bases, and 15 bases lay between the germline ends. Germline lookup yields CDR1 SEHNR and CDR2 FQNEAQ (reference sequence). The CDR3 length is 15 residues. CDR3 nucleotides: TGTGCCAGCAGCGGGACTGGGTTGTGGCAAGAGACCCAGTACTTC. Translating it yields CASSGTGLWQETQYF.

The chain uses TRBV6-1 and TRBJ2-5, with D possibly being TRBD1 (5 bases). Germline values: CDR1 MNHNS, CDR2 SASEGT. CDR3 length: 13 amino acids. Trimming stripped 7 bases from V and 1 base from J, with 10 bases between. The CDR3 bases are TGTGCCAGCACCTCCACAGGCCAAGAGACCCAGTACTTC. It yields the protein CASTSTGQETQYF.

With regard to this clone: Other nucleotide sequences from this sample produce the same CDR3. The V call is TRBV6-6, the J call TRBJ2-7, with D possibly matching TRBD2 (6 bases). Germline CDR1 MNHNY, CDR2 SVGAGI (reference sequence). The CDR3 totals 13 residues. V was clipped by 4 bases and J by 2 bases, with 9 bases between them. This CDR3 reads CASSSGGPYEQYF. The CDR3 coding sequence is TGTGCCAGCAGTTCCGGGGGACCCTACGAGCAGTACTTC.

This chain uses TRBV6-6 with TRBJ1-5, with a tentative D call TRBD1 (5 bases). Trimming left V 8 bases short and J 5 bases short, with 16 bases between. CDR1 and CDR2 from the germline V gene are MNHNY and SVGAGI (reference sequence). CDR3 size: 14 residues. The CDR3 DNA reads TGTGCCAGCGGAAGTCCGGGAGGGGATCAGCCCCAGCATTTT. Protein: CASGSPGGDQPQHF.

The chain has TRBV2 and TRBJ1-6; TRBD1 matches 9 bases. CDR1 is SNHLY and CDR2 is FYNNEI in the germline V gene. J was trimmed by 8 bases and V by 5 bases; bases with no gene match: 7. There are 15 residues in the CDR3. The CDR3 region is CASSILGQGDSPLHF. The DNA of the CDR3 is TGTGCCAGCAGTATATTGGGACAGGGTGATTCACCCCTCCACTTT.

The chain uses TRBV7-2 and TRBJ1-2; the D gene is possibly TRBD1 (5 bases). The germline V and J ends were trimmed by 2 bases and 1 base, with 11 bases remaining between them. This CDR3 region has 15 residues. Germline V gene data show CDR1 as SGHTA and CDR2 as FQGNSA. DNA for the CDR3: TGTGCCAGCAGCTTACAGGGCACAAATAACTATGGCTACACCTTC. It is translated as CASSLQGTNNYGYTF.

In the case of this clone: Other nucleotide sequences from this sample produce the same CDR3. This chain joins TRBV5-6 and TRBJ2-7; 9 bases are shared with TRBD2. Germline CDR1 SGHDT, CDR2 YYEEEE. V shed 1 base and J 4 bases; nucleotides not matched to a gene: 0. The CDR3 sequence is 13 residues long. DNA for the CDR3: TGTGCCAGCAGCTTGACTAGCGGGTACGAGCAGTACTTC. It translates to CASSLTSGYEQYF.

The CDR3 spells CAWTQGRYGYTF. The CDR3 region has the DNA TGTGCCTGGACACAGGGGCGCTATGGCTACACCTTC. The chain couples TRBV30 to TRBJ1-2; 7 positions match TRBD1. Germline V gene data show CDR1 as GTSNPN and CDR2 as SVGIG (reference sequence). V trimming: 4 bases; J trimming: 4 bases; junction bases outside the gene matches: 3. The CDR3 spans 12 residues.

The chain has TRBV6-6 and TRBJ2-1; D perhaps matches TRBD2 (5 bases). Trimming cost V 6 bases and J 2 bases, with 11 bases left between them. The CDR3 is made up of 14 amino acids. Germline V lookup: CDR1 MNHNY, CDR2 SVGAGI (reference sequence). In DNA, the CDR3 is TGTGCCAGCAGACGCCGGGGAACCTACAATGAGCAGTTCTTC. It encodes CASRRRGTYNEQFF.

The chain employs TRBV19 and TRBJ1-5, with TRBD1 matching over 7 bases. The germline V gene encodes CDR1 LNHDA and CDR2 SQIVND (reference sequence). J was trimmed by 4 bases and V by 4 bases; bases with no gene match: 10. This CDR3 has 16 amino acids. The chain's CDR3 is CASSTRDSLRNQPQHF. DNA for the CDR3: TGTGCCAGTAGTACTCGGGACAGTTTACGGAATCAGCCCCAGCATTTT.

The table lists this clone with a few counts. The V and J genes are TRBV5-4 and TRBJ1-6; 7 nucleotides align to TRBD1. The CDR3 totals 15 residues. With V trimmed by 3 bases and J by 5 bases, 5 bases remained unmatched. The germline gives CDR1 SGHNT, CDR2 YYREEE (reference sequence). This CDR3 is CASSSATGNNSPLHF. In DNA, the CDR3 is TGTGCCAGCAGCTCAGCGACAGGGAATAATTCACCCCTCCACTTT.

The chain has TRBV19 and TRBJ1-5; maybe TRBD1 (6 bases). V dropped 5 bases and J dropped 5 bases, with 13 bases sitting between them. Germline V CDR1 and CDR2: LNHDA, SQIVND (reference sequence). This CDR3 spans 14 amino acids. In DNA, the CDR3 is TGTGCCAGTAGTCAGGACAGAGTTTATCAGCCCCAGCATTTT. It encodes CASSQDRVYQPQHF.

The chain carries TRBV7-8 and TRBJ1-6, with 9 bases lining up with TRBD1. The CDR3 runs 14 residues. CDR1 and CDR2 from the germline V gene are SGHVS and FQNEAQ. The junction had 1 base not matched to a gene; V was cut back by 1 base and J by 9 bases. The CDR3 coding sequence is TGTGCCAGCAGCTTAGGGACAGGGGTTTCACCCCTCCACTTT. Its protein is CASSLGTGVSPLHF.

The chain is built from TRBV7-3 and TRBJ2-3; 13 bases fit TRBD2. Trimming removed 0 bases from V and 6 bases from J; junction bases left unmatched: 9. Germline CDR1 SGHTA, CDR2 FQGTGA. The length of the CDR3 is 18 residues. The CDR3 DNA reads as TGTGCCAGCAGCTTAACTGCCCTTGGACTAGCGGGAGTTGATACGCAGTATTTT. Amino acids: CASSLTALGLAGVDTQYF.

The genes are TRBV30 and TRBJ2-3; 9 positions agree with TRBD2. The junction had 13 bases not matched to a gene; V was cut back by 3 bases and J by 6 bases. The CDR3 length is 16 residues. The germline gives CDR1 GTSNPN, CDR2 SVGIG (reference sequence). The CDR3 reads CAWSAQVAGAADTQYF. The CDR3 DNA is TGTGCCTGGAGCGCTCAGGTAGCGGGGGCCGCGGATACGCAGTATTTT.

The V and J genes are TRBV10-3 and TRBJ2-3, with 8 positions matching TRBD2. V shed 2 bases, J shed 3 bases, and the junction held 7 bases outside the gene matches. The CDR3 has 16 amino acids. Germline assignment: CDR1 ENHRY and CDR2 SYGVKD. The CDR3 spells CAISETSGGGTDTQYF. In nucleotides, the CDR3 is TGTGCCATCAGTGAGACCAGCGGGGGTGGTACAGATACGCAGTATTTT.

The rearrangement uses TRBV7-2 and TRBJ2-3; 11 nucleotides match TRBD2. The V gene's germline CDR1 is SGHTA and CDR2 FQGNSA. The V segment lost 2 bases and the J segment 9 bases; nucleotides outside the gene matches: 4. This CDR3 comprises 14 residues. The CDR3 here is CASSLLAGGGTQYF. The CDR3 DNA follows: TGTGCCAGCAGCTTACTAGCGGGGGGAGGGACGCAGTATTTT. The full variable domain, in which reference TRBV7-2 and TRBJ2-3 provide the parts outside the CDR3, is GAGVSQSPSNKVTEKGKDVELRCDPISGHTALYWYRQSLGQGLEFLIYFQGNSAPDKSGLPSDRFSAERTGGSVSTLTIQRTQQEDSAVYLCASSLLAGGGTQYFGPGTRLTVL.

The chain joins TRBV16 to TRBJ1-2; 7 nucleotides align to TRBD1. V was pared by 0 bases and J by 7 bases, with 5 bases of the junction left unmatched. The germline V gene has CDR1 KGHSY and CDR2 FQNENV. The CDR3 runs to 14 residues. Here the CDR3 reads CASSQSLGGSGYTF. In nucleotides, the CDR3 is TGTGCCAGCAGCCAATCTTTAGGGGGCTCTGGCTACACCTTC.

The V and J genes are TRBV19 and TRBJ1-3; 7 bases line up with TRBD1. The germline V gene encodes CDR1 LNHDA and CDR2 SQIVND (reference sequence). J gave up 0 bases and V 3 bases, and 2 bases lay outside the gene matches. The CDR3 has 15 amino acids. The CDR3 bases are TGTGCCAGTAGTATGGGGGACAGCTCTGGAAACACCATATATTTT. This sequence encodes CASSMGDSSGNTIYF.

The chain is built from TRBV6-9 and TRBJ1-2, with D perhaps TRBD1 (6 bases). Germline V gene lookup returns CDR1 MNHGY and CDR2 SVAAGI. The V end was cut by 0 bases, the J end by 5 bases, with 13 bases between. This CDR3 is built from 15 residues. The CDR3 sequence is CASSYSRQGIYGYTF. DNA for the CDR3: TGTGCCAGCAGTTATTCGCGGCAGGGGATTTATGGCTACACCTTC.

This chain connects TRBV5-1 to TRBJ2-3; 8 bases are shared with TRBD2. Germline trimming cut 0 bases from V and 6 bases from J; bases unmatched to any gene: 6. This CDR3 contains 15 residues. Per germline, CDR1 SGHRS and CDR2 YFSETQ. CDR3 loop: CASSLDTGGRDTQYF. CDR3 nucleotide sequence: TGCGCCAGCAGCTTGGATACCGGCGGGAGGGATACGCAGTATTTT.

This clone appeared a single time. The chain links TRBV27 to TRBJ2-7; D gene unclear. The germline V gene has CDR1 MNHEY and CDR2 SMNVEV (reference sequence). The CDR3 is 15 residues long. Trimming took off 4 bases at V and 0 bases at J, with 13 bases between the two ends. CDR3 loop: CASSSRRLSSYEQYF. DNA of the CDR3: TGTGCCAGCAGTTCCCGCAGGCTAAGCTCCTACGAGCAGTACTTC.

Written as DNA, the CDR3 is TGTGCCAGCAGGAAGGACAGGGGAAGATCAGATACGCAGTATTTT. This codes for CASRKDRGRSDTQYF. The chain has TRBV7-2 and TRBJ2-3; 9 positions match TRBD1. V trimming: 6 bases; J trimming: 4 bases; junction bases outside the gene matches: 8. The CDR3 is 15 residues long. The germline gives CDR1 SGHTA, CDR2 FQGNSA.

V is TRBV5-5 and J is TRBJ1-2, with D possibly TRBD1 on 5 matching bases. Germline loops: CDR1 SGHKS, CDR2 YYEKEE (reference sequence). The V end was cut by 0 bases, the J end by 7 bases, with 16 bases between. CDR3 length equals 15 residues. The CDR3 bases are TGTGCCAGCAGCTTGGAACAGGTTGTTGGTGGTGGCTACACCTTC. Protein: CASSLEQVVGGGYTF.